This TCR beta chain was captured by sequencing in a study of blood T cell repertoires in COVID-19. As processed by the authors: Reference gene primer amplification yielded estimated nucleated cell counts. Measured with immunoSEQ multiplex PCR; TCRdb has only the in-frame clones, and not every one. That table is the source of V, J and clone size, and D and trimming were worked out from the DNA. The sample includes around 140,000 clones, about 79% seen only once; the top ten take around 4.8%. This CDR3 has 12 residues. Trimming took 3 bases from V and 4 from J, leaving 6 bases between them. The sample was peripheral blood. This rearrangement joins TRBV12-3 or TRBV12-4 to TRBJ2-5; no reliable D call. This sequence was found in a woman older than 75 with active or convalescent COVID-19. The CDR3, as DNA: TGTGCCAGCAGTTTGTTCGGAGAGACCCAGTACTTC. Its protein is CASSLFGETQYF.